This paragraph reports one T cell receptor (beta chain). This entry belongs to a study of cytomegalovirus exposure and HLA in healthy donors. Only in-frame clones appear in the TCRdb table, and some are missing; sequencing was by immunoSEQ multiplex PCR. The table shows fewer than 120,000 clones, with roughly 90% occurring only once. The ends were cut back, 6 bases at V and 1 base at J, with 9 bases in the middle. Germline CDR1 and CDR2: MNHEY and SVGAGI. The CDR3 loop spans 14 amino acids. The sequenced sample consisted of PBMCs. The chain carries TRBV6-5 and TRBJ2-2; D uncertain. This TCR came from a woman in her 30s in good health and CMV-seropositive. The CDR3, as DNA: TGTGCCAGCAGCCCAACGGGGAACACCGGGGAGCTGTTTTTT. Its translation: CASSPTGNTGELFF.